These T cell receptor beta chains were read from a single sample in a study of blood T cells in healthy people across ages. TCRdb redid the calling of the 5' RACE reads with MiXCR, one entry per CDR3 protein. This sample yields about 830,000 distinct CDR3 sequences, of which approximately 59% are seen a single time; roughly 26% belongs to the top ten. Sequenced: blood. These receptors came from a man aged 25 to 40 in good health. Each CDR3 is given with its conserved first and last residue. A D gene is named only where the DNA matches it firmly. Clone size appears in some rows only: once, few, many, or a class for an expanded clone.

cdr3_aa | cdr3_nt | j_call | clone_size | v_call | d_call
CASSLPASGGISGANVLTF | TGTGCCAGCAGCCTTCCGGCTAGCGGGGGAATCTCTGGGGCCAACGTCCTGACTTTC | TRBJ2-6 | NA | TRBV7-9 | TRBD2
CSVSRVGPPRNEQFF | TGCAGCGTATCCAGGGTAGGCCCACCCCGCAATGAGCAGTTCTTC | TRBJ2-1 | few | TRBV29-1 | NA
CSAFSRGERHYNEQFF | TGCAGTGCTTTTTCCCGCGGGGAGCGGCACTACAATGAGCAGTTCTTC | TRBJ2-1 | NA | TRBV20-1 | NA
CASSLSAGQGANEQFF | TGCGCCAGCAGCCTATCGGCGGGACAGGGGGCGAATGAGCAGTTCTTC | TRBJ2-1 | NA | TRBV5-1 | TRBD1
CASSYEGEKYGYTF | TGTGCCAGCAGTTACGAGGGTGAAAAATATGGCTACACCTTC | TRBJ1-2 | few | TRBV6-7 | NA
CASSSSLAGGPQETQYF | TGTGCCAGCAGTTCCTCCCTAGCGGGGGGCCCCCAAGAGACCCAGTACTTC | TRBJ2-5 | once | TRBV4-2 | TRBD2
CSAGGARGGTQYF | TGCAGTGCTGGAGGGGCCCGGGGAGGGACCCAGTACTTC | TRBJ2-5 | NA | TRBV20-1 | NA
CASSPQGLGNIQYF | TGTGCCAGCTCACCTCAGGGACTAGGAAACATTCAGTACTTC | TRBJ2-4 | NA | TRBV18 | TRBD2
CSASRSGQGGTQYF | TGCAGTGCTAGTAGGTCGGGACAGGGGGGAACCCAGTACTTC | TRBJ2-5 | NA | TRBV20-1 | TRBD1
CSATKPGLAGEETQYF | TGCAGTGCAACCAAGCCGGGACTAGCGGGGGAAGAGACCCAGTACTTC | TRBJ2-5 | NA | TRBV20-1 | TRBD2
CASSGLLAGGSFDQFF | TGTGCCAGCAGCGGATTACTAGCGGGGGGGTCATTCGATCAGTTCTTC | TRBJ2-1 | once | TRBV3-1 | TRBD2
CASSGGQGLEGYTF | TGCGCCAGCAGCGGGGGACAGGGGCTGGAAGGCTACACCTTC | TRBJ1-2 | NA | TRBV5-1 | TRBD1
CASSLFGGVYDEQYF | TGTGCCAGCAGTTTATTCGGCGGAGTCTACGACGAGCAGTACTTC | TRBJ2-7 | NA | TRBV27 | NA
CSVDSSGTGGAQYF | TGCAGCGTTGATTCCTCCGGGACAGGGGGGGCGCAGTACTTC | TRBJ2-5 | NA | TRBV29-1 | TRBD1
CASSYNGRWGDEQYF | TGTGCCAGCAGTTACAACGGACGGTGGGGGGACGAGCAGTACTTC | TRBJ2-7 | NA | TRBV6-5 | NA
CASSEWRGRPYEQYF | TGTGCCAGCAGTGAGTGGAGGGGGCGCCCCTACGAGCAGTACTTC | TRBJ2-7 | NA | TRBV2 | NA
CASSFRARTKETQYF | TGTGCCAGCAGCTTTCGGGCTAGGACCAAAGAGACCCAGTACTTC | TRBJ2-5 | NA | TRBV7-9 | NA
CASTKGENEKLFF | TGCGCCAGCACCAAGGGAGAAAATGAAAAACTGTTTTTT | TRBJ1-4 | few | TRBV5-1 | NA
CSARPQGTNSPLHF | TGCAGTGCTAGACCCCAGGGGACTAATTCACCCCTCCACTTT | TRBJ1-6 | NA | TRBV20-1 | NA
CASSDRGREQYF | TGTGCCAGCAGTGATCGAGGGCGCGAGCAGTACTTC | TRBJ2-7 | NA | TRBV25-1 | NA
CASSESALANYGYTF | TGTGCCAGCAGTGAATCGGCTTTAGCTAACTATGGCTACACCTTC | TRBJ1-2 | NA | TRBV2 | NA
CASSSGLAGGYEQYF | TGTGCCAGCAGCTCGGGACTAGCGGGGGGCTACGAGCAGTACTTC | TRBJ2-7 | few | TRBV7-9 | TRBD2
CASSFTGAAPLHF | TGTGCCAGCAGTTTTACAGGGGCGGCACCCCTCCACTTT | TRBJ1-6 | NA | TRBV27 | TRBD1
CASSLAESSGVYNEQFF | TGCGCCAGCAGCTTGGCCGAGAGTAGCGGGGTATACAATGAGCAGTTCTTC | TRBJ2-1 | NA | TRBV5-1 | TRBD2
CASSFSPGQGGEQYF | TGTGCCAGCAGTTTTTCGCCGGGACAGGGGGGCGAGCAGTACTTC | TRBJ2-7 | NA | TRBV28 | TRBD1
CASTHRERNQPQHF | TGTGCCAGCACCCACAGGGAACGCAATCAGCCCCAGCATTTT | TRBJ1-5 | NA | TRBV6-2/TRBV6-3 | NA